The 25 T cell receptor beta chains below all came from one sample that was sequenced in a study of shared T cell receptors in the human thymus. Generated by immunoSEQ multiplex PCR, the TCRdb table keeps only in-frame clones and is missing some. The profile shows some 720,000 clones, roughly 90% of them singletons. The same specimen was also included in a second study, on human thymus T cells.

Sequencing was performed on thymocytes. The receptors come from a boy under three years old with a congenital heart defect.

The chain couples TRBV12-5 to TRBJ2-7; 9 bases align to TRBD1. This CDR3 has 18 residues. With 5 bases clipped from V and 5 bases from J, the junction kept 19 bases outside the gene matches. Per germline, CDR1 LGHNT and CDR2 FRNRAP. CDR3 nucleotides: TGTGCTAGTGGTCCACCACACCTTCCGGGACAGGGCGTCCACGAGCAGTACTTC. It is translated as CASGPPHLPGQGVHEQYF.

The rearrangement uses TRBV30 and TRBJ2-1; TRBD1 aligns across 9 bases. The CDR3 extends over 16 amino acids. V was clipped by 0 bases and J by 2 bases; unmatched bases: 5. Germline CDR1 GTSNPN, CDR2 SVGIG (reference sequence). The CDR3 here is CAWSVVGQGTYNEQFF. The CDR3, as DNA: TGTGCCTGGAGTGTCGTTGGACAGGGGACCTACAATGAGCAGTTCTTC.

This clone was picked up a small number of times. The chain links TRBV19 to TRBJ2-1, with D possibly TRBD2 on 6 matching bases. V lost 5 bases and J lost 0, with 20 bases in between. The CDR3 runs to 18 residues. The germline CDR1 and CDR2 sequences are LNHDA and SQIVND (reference sequence). The DNA for the CDR3 is TGTGCCAGTAGTCCCGGAAAGGTAGCGGCGTTCTCCTACAATGAGCAGTTCTTC. Its protein is CASSPGKVAAFSYNEQFF.

The gene calls are TRBV30 and TRBJ2-2, with 7 bases lining up with TRBD2. Germline assignment: CDR1 GTSNPN and CDR2 SVGIG (reference sequence). J was trimmed by 4 bases and V by 2 bases; bases with no gene match: 13. This CDR3 has 17 residues. The CDR3 reads CAWSPPRTRRGTGELFF. The CDR3 nucleotides read TGTGCCTGGAGTCCCCCTAGGACTAGGCGGGGCACCGGGGAGCTGTTTTTT.

The chain has TRBV27 and TRBJ2-7, with D tentatively TRBD2 (5 bases). CDR3 length equals 15 residues. CDR1 is MNHEY and CDR2 is SMNVEV in the germline V gene (reference sequence). V was pared by 4 bases and J by 5 bases, with 18 bases between. This CDR3 is CASSSAAGVGNEQYF. The CDR3 region has the DNA TGTGCCAGCAGTTCCGCCGCCGGGGTAGGGAACGAGCAGTACTTC.

In this sample, this clone turned up once. J is TRBJ2-7 and V is TRBV5-4; 8 bases align to TRBD2. The V segment lost 4 bases and the J segment 5 bases; nucleotides outside the gene matches: 11. The CDR3 is 15 residues long. Germline values: CDR1 SGHNT, CDR2 YYREEE (reference sequence). CDR3 in amino acids: CASSTIAGLRNEQYF. CDR3 nucleotides: TGTGCCAGCAGCACCATAGCGGGACTGCGCAACGAGCAGTACTTC.

The chain employs TRBV6-5 and TRBJ1-5; 9 nucleotides agree with TRBD1. CDR3 length: 14 amino acids. V shed 6 bases and J 6 bases; nucleotides not matched to a gene: 6. Germline CDR1 MNHEY, CDR2 SVGAGI. In DNA form, the CDR3 reads TGTGCCAGCAGCTCCGACAGGGGGGTTCAGCCCCAGCATTTT. Its protein is CASSSDRGVQPQHF.

This clone was seen only a few times. The CDR3 protein is CASSLVGQPTNEKLFF. CDR3 sequence (DNA): TGCGCCAGCAGCTTGGTAGGACAGCCAACTAATGAAAAACTGTTTTTT. The genes are TRBV5-1 and TRBJ1-4; D may be TRBD1 (6 bases). CDR1 and CDR2 (germline): SGHRS, YFSETQ. CDR3 length: 16 residues. Deletions cut 0 bases from V and 0 bases from J, with 9 bases between.

The chain couples TRBV6-1 to TRBJ2-2, with TRBD2 matching over 11 bases. Trimming cost V 0 bases and J 0 bases; bases outside gene matches: 9. The CDR3 covers 20 residues. Germline lookup yields CDR1 MNHNS and CDR2 SASEGT. CDR3 sequence (DNA): TGTGCCAGCAGTGAAGCAGCGAACCGACTAGCGGGGACGAACACCGGGGAGCTGTTTTTT. Translating gives CASSEAANRLAGTNTGELFF.

V is TRBV27 and J is TRBJ1-1; D gene uncertain. Trimming removed 5 bases from V and 3 bases from J, with 10 bases in between. This CDR3 is 13 amino acids long. From germline, CDR1 is MNHEY and CDR2 SMNVEV (reference sequence). CDR3 nucleotides: TGTGCCAGCAGTCCCGAGGGAGACACTGAAGCTTTCTTT. It encodes CASSPEGDTEAFF.

This clone was picked up a small number of times. This rearrangement joins TRBV4-1 to TRBJ2-3; 7 bases align to TRBD2. Germline CDR1 reads MGHRA; CDR2 reads YSYEKL. J gave up 2 bases and V 2 bases, and 4 bases lay outside the gene matches. This CDR3 is built from 15 residues. This CDR3 is CASSQWGGNTDTQYF. Written as DNA, the CDR3 is TGCGCCAGCAGCCAATGGGGGGGAAACACAGATACGCAGTATTTT.

This chain uses TRBV10-1 with TRBJ2-7; TRBD1 matches 7 bases. This CDR3 region has 16 residues. V lost 0 bases and J lost 5; bases outside the gene matches: 10. Per the germline V gene, CDR1 is WNHNN and CDR2 is SYGVQD (reference sequence). The CDR3 is CASSESSDDRVHEQYF. CDR3 nucleotide sequence: TGCGCCAGCAGTGAGTCGTCAGATGACAGGGTGCACGAGCAGTACTTC.

This chain links TRBV7-2 with TRBJ1-2; the D is unclear. Germline V gene sequence: CDR1 SGHTA, CDR2 FQGNSA. This CDR3 region has 17 residues. The germline V and J ends were trimmed by 1 base and 0 bases, with 15 bases remaining between them. CDR3 sequence: CASSLGRTRNPNYGYTF. The CDR3 region has the DNA TGTGCCAGCAGCTTAGGCCGTACCAGGAACCCTAACTATGGCTACACCTTC.

The CDR3 DNA reads TGTGCCAGCAGGCTAGCGGGAGGCCCGAGCTCCTACAATGAGCAGTTCTTC. Protein product: CASRLAGGPSSYNEQFF. J is TRBJ2-1 and V is TRBV27, with TRBD2 matching 11 bases. The CDR3 length is 17 residues. Germline CDR1 MNHEY, CDR2 SMNVEV (reference sequence). Unmatched junction bases numbered 7, after V lost 6 bases and J lost 0 bases.

This chain joins TRBV10-3 and TRBJ2-3; perhaps TRBD2 as D (5 bases). In germline, CDR1 is ENHRY, CDR2 SYGVKD. This CDR3 spans 16 amino acids. Trimming stripped 2 bases from V and 1 base from J, with 13 bases between. This CDR3 reads CAISEEGSERTDTQYF. In DNA form, the CDR3 reads TGTGCCATCAGTGAGGAGGGTTCCGAACGCACAGATACGCAGTATTTT.

The rearrangement links TRBV7-6 to TRBJ2-7; D is possibly TRBD1 (5 bases). The germline gives CDR1 SGHVS, CDR2 FNYEAQ. The V end was cut by 5 bases, the J end by 2 bases, with 19 bases between. The CDR3 loop spans 16 amino acids. CDR3 in DNA: TGTGCCAGCAGCCCGGCAGGGCCAGCCGGAACCTACGAGCAGTACTTC. Protein sequence: CASSPAGPAGTYEQYF.

The chain links TRBV9 to TRBJ2-7; D possibly corresponds to TRBD2 (7 bases). Germline assignment: CDR1 SGDLS and CDR2 YYNGEE. V was cut by 0 bases and J by 3 bases, with 13 bases left in between. The CDR3 totals 15 residues. CDR3 in DNA: TGTGCCAGCAGCGTAGGGAAGGGAGGGGGCTACGAGCAGTACTTC. This codes for CASSVGKGGGYEQYF.

This clone turned up a few times. CDR3 residues: CASSLDGGNEQFF. CDR3 bases: TGTGCCAGCAGCTTGGACGGAGGCAATGAGCAGTTCTTC. The chain carries TRBV5-6 and TRBJ2-1, with D perhaps TRBD2 (5 bases). The CDR3 runs to 13 residues. Trimming left V 0 bases short and J 6 bases short, with 7 bases between. CDR1 is SGHDT, CDR2 YYEEEE, per germline.

The rearrangement uses TRBV21-1 and TRBJ2-6; the D call in the table, TRBD1, was not verified against the DNA. TRBV21-1 counts as a pseudogene. The CDR3 has 17 amino acids. CDR3 bases: TGTGCCAGCAGCAAAGAGGACAACCCTCCTGGGGCCAACGTCCTGACTTTC. This sequence encodes CASSKEDNPPGANVLTF.

The chain couples TRBV5-5 to TRBJ2-1; D is ambiguous. The V and J ends lost 4 bases and 6 bases respectively, with 17 bases between them. Germline CDR1 reads SGHKS; CDR2 reads YYEKEE (reference sequence). This CDR3 has 15 amino acids. The CDR3 DNA reads as TGTGCCAGCAGCCTTACGGAAATAGCCTCCAATGAGCAGTTCTTC. It specifies CASSLTEIASNEQFF.

This clone showed up just once. This chain uses TRBV27 with TRBJ2-7; 13 nucleotides align to TRBD2. The CDR3 runs to 17 residues. CDR1 is MNHEY, CDR2 SMNVEV, per germline (reference sequence). V dropped 2 bases and J dropped 4; count of bases not matched to a gene: 8. The CDR3 coding sequence is TGTGCCAGCAGTTTAGCCCCGGGACTAGCGGGACGTTACGAGCAGTACTTC. This gives the protein CASSLAPGLAGRYEQYF.

The chain uses TRBV27 and TRBJ2-7; TRBD1 aligns across 7 bases. Germline assignment: CDR1 MNHEY and CDR2 SMNVEV (reference sequence). With 2 bases clipped from V and 0 bases from J, the junction kept 4 bases outside the gene matches. The CDR3 has 15 amino acids. CDR3 bases: TGTGCCAGCAGTTTAAGGGGGCTGGTCTCCTACGAGCAGTACTTC. It specifies CASSLRGLVSYEQYF.

J is TRBJ2-5 and V is TRBV7-2; D gene unclear. CDR1 SGHTA and CDR2 FQGNSA come from the germline V gene. The CDR3 consists of 13 residues. V was clipped by 4 bases and J by 5 bases, with 11 bases between them. For the CDR3, the DNA is TGTGCCAGCAGCTGGAGTCGCTGGGAGACCCAGTACTTC. Translating it yields CASSWSRWETQYF.

The J gene is TRBJ2-4, the V gene TRBV9; 8 nucleotides agree with TRBD2. Per germline, CDR1 SGDLS and CDR2 YYNGEE. The CDR3 runs to 16 residues. V dropped 5 bases and J dropped 1; count of bases not matched to a gene: 8. CDR3 residues: CASRPGGPKAKNIQYF. Here the CDR3 DNA reads TGTGCCAGCAGACCGGGAGGGCCCAAGGCCAAAAACATTCAGTACTTC.

J is TRBJ1-2 and V is TRBV5-1, with D perhaps matching TRBD1 (5 bases). Germline assignment: CDR1 SGHRS and CDR2 YFSETQ. V lost 3 bases and J 2 bases, leaving 11 bases between the germline ends. The CDR3 extends over 14 amino acids. CDR3 region: CASSWGGRNYGYTF. CDR3 bases: TGCGCCAGCAGCTGGGGGGGGAGGAACTATGGCTACACCTTC.